This entry describes one TCR beta chain. Its target is not known. Germline V gene sequence: CDR1 ENHRY, CDR2 SYGVKD. J gave up 7 bases and V 0 bases, and 10 bases lay outside the gene matches. The CDR3 extends over 17 amino acids. Clones were read by immunoSEQ multiplex PCR, and TCRdb kept only the in-frame ones, dropping some. Of about 55,000 clones in the sample, roughly nine tenths were seen once. The sample originates from a study of Tregs in tolerant kidney transplant recipients. General study findings and limits: Antigen-driven expansion was suggested because donor-specific Tregs expanded more than all Tregs in tolerant patients. Biological reproducibility was not directly addressed in this study. Changing PCR primers prevented nucleotide comparison between some patients' samples. The small number of patients limits these findings pending further validation.

Related graft donors supplied nonmyeloablative bone marrow transplants, and mixed chimerism was transient. The J gene is TRBJ2-1, the V gene TRBV10-3; 9 nucleotides agree with TRBD2. The sequence was obtained from a human patient who received a combined kidney and bone marrow transplant. Some T cells may originate from the graft donor. The input for sequencing was CD8+ T cells from blood (PBMCs), taken 24 months after the transplant. The CDR3: CAISESLELAGFNEQFF. The CDR3 bases are TGTGCCATCAGTGAGTCTTTGGAGCTAGCGGGGTTTAATGAGCAGTTCTTC.